This TCR beta chain was sequenced in a study of blood T cell repertoires in COVID-19. As for the study in general: PBMCs, B-cell-depleted T cells, or T cells were the source of the cDNA or gDNA that made up the material.

Germline lookup yields CDR1 SGHDT and CDR2 YYEEEE. The CDR3 has 16 amino acids. V was pared by 2 bases and J by 0 bases, with 5 bases of the junction left unmatched. This clone was found many times. Under the authors' procedure: Estimation of nucleated cell counts relied on the amplification of reference gene primers. Clones were sequenced by immunoSEQ multiplex PCR, and TCRdb holds only the in-frame ones, with some missing. V and J calls plus clone size are reproduced from that table; the DNA served to infer D and trimming. The sample records about 94,000 clones, about four fifths being singletons. The sequence was obtained from a human donor in a cohort sampled during active COVID-19. The specimen was peripheral blood. The V gene is TRBV5-6, the J gene TRBJ1-5; 7 nucleotides match TRBD1. The CDR3 DNA is TGTGCCAGCAGCTTAGGGGGCGGATATAGCAATCAGCCCCAGCATTTT. Residues: CASSLGGGYSNQPQHF.